This T cell receptor (beta chain) is drawn from a study of T-cell memory formation after mild COVID-19. Amplification by 5'RACE using constant-segment primers produced TCR alpha and TCR beta cDNA libraries that carried sample barcodes and UMIs. One entry per CDR3 protein, called by TCRdb with MiXCR from the 5' RACE reads. The profile shows approximately 500,000 distinct CDR3 sequences, roughly 25% of them singletons. This CDR3 has 13 residues. The V end lost 10 bases, the J end lost 6 bases, and 15 bases lay between the germline ends. The germline CDR1 and CDR2 sequences are ENHRY and SYGVKD. The sequenced material came from PBMCs or a T cell subset sorted from them (not recorded which). This clonotype was obtained from an adult woman who had mild COVID-19 (a few samples of this study predate the infection). Cell type and time point are not known. The chain combines TRBV10-3 with TRBJ1-4; D is possibly TRBD1 (5 bases). The CDR3 region has the DNA TGTGCCACCGCGTCCGGGACTTATGAAAAACTGTTTTTT. Encoded protein: CATASGTYEKLFF.